This TCR beta chain appears in the sequencing data of a study of cytotoxic CD8 clonotypes in ibrutinib-treated CLL. At the level of the study: The patients, under twelve relapsed/refractory and more than 14 treatment-naive, included 17 who were IGHV unmutated. Study-wide findings and caveats: Clonality increased at ibrutinib response, then returned toward baseline at progression. Baseline clonality, higher than in age-matched healthy donors, tracked circulating CD8+ T-cell counts.

This clone was seen only a few times. Its antigen is unidentified. TCRdb keeps only in-frame clones here, not all; method: immunoSEQ multiplex PCR. The table includes about 85,000 clones, around 75% detected once. Germline CDR1 MNHEY, CDR2 SMNVEV (reference sequence). V was cut by 5 bases and J by 3 bases, with 16 bases left in between. The CDR3 covers 15 residues. This clonotype originated in a human donor with chronic lymphocytic leukemia. This chain joins TRBV27 and TRBJ1-2; the D gene is possibly TRBD1 (5 bases). Source: PBMCs, taken after 12 months of ibrutinib treatment. In DNA, the CDR3 is TGTGCCAGCAGTCCTGGGGTCAGGGACGACTATGGCTACACCTTC. Translated, it gives CASSPGVRDDYGYTF.